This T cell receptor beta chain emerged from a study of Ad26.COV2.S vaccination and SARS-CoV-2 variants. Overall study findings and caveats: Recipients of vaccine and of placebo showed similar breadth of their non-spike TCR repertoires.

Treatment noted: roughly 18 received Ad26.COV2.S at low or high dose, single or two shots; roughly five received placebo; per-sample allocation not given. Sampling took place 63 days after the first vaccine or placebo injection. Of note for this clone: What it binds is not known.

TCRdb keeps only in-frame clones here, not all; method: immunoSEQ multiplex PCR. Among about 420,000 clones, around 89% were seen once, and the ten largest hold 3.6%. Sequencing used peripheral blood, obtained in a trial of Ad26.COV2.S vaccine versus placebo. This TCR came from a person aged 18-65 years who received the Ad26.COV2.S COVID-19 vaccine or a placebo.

The CDR3 is CASSSGPGQSYEQYF. The CDR3, as DNA: TGTGCCAGCAGCTCGGGGCCTGGTCAGTCCTACGAGCAGTACTTC. The V gene is TRBV13, the J gene TRBJ2-7, with D perhaps assigned TRBD1 or TRBD2 (5 bases each). From germline, CDR1 is PRHDT and CDR2 FYEKMQ (reference sequence). The CDR3 consists of 15 residues. V lost 4 bases to trimming and J lost 1 base, with 14 bases between them. Complete variable domain (other parts from reference TRBV13 and TRBJ2-7): AAGVIQSPRHLIKEKRETATLKCYPIPRHDTVYWYQQGPGQDPQFLISFYEKMQSDKGSIPDRFSAQQFSDYHSELNMSSLELGDSALYFCASSSGPGQSYEQYFGPGTRLTVT.